This T cell receptor (beta chain) is drawn from a study of control samples from healthy donors and cancer patients. Profiling relied on immunoSEQ multiplex PCR, and the TCRdb table lists in-frame clones only, not all of them. The sample contains about 150,000 clones, approximately 96% of which appear only once. With 4 bases clipped from V and 13 bases from J, the junction kept 3 bases outside the gene matches. CDR1 and CDR2 from the germline V gene are SNHLY and FYNNEI. The CDR3 totals 11 residues. J is TRBJ2-3 and V is TRBV2; the match to TRBD2 covers 9 bases. Sequencing was done on a sample of blood. This TCR derives from a middle-aged man in good health. The CDR3 DNA follows: TGTGCCAGCAGTGGTGCGGGGGGGAAGTATTTT. It codes for CASSGAGGKYF.